This entry concerns a single TCR beta chain. This specimen comes from a study of cytomegalovirus exposure and HLA in healthy donors. The V end was cut by 3 bases, the J end by 2 bases, with 14 bases between. Germline lookup yields CDR1 SEHNR and CDR2 FQNEAQ (reference sequence). This CDR3 is built from 15 residues. This PCR relied on a set of 60 Vbeta primers and 13 Jbeta primers. Generated by immunoSEQ multiplex PCR, the TCRdb table keeps only in-frame clones and is missing some. The table includes about 67,000 clones, about 65% detected once. This receptor was taken from a woman aged 25 to 39 in good health and CMV-seronegative. This rearrangement joins TRBV7-9 to TRBJ2-7; a weak D match, TRBD1 (5 bases). What was sequenced was PBMCs. The DNA for the CDR3 is TGTGCCAGCAGCTTTGGTCAAGGGGCCACCTACGAGCAGTACTTC. As protein: CASSFGQGATYEQYF.